Reported below is one T cell receptor beta chain. Its antigen remains unknown. The study made its TRB cDNA libraries by 5' RACE, adding UMI labels. TCRdb reprocessed the 5' RACE reads; each CDR3 protein has one entry and no DNA is given. Its table lists 4,500 to 6,000 distinct CDR3 sequences. This record comes from a study of CXCR3-negative and CXCR3-positive naive CD8 T cells. Study results and limitations: A higher hydrophobicity marked the TRB CDR3s of CXCR3-positive naive cells versus CXCR3-negative naive cells.

The CDR3 loop spans 15 amino acids. CDR1 is SGHDN, CDR2 FVKESK, per germline. Naive CD8+ T cells had a CD45RO-CCR7+CD27+CD95- phenotype. The receptor was derived from a human donor in good health. Some clones in this sample may be carry-over from other donors' samples. The chain has TRBV14 and TRBJ2-3; TCRdb designates TRBD1, a call that cannot be tested without DNA. The sequencing sample was made of naive CXCR3+ CD8+ T cells from blood. Documented subset: CD45RO-CCR7+CD27+CD95- naive CD8+ T cells expressing CXCR3 (TNR3+). The CDR3 reads CASSLYGQGALPMDF. Filled out from reference TRBV14 and TRBJ2-3, the complete variable domain reads EAGVTQFPSHSVIEKGQTVTLRCDPISGHDNLYWYRRVMGKEIKFLLHFVKESKQDESGMPNNRFLAERTGGTYSTLKVQPAELEDSGVYFCASSLYGQGALPMDFGPGTRLTVL.